This passage covers 23 T cell receptor beta chains from one sample sequenced in a study of blood T cell repertoires in COVID-19. Assay used: immunoSEQ multiplex PCR; TCRdb lists only in-frame clones, some missing. The sample includes 200,000 or so clones, 88% seen only once; the top ten take just over 2.5%. The sequencing input was PBMCs or T cells enriched from blood (not recorded which). The receptors were sampled from a woman aged 25 to 45 who had recovered from COVID-19.

The chain has TRBV7-3 and TRBJ2-7; 8 nucleotides match TRBD1. CDR3 length: 14 residues. Germline loops: CDR1 SGHTA, CDR2 FQGTGA. The V and J ends lost 4 bases and 0 bases, in that order; junction bases with no gene match: 2. As DNA, the CDR3 is TGTGCCAGCAGCTATGGGACAGGCTCCTACGAGCAGTACTTC. It translates to CASSYGTGSYEQYF.

This chain joins TRBV7-3 and TRBJ1-1; TRBD1 is a possible D gene (6 bases). Germline CDR1 reads SGHTA; CDR2 reads FQGTGA. The CDR3 sequence is 15 residues long. Trimming cost V 5 bases and J 1 base, with 14 bases left between them. The CDR3 DNA is TGTGCCAGCAGCCGGGACGAGGGGGAGAACACTGAAGCTTTCTTT. Translating it yields CASSRDEGENTEAFF.

J is TRBJ2-2 and V is TRBV2, with a weak D call TRBD2 (6 bases). The V gene lost 7 bases and the J gene lost 5 bases, with 14 bases spanning the gap. The CDR3 consists of 14 residues. Germline loops: CDR1 SNHLY, CDR2 FYNNEI. CDR3 sequence (DNA): TGTGCCAGCAAAAGCCCTGGAGGGACCGGGGAGCTGTTTTTT. It codes for CASKSPGGTGELFF.

The chain links TRBV2 to TRBJ1-5, with D uncertain. The CDR3 runs 15 residues. CDR1 SNHLY and CDR2 FYNNEI come from the germline V gene. V was shortened by 5 bases and J by 0 bases, with 11 bases between the two germline ends. CDR3 DNA: TGTGCCAGCAGTCCAAGCGGGTTTAGCAATCAGCCCCAGCATTTT. This sequence encodes CASSPSGFSNQPQHF.

The V call is TRBV11-3, the J call TRBJ2-3; 12 bases are shared with TRBD2. V shed 4 bases, J shed 3 bases, and the junction held 5 bases outside the gene matches. Germline V gene sequence: CDR1 SGHNT, CDR2 YENEEA. The CDR3 has 16 residues. The CDR3 sequence: CASSSLLAGGTDTQYF. CDR3 nucleotide sequence: TGTGCCAGCAGCTCCCTACTAGCGGGGGGTACAGATACGCAGTATTTT.

The CDR3 nucleotides are TGTGCCAGCAGCGGAACAGGGGGCACAGGAAACACCATATATTTT. Amino acids: CASSGTGGTGNTIYF. The rearrangement links TRBV11-1 to TRBJ1-3, with 9 positions matching TRBD1. Germline CDR1 reads SGHAT; CDR2 reads FQDESV (reference sequence). This CDR3 region has 15 residues. With V trimmed by 5 bases and J by 4 bases, 6 bases remained unmatched.

V gene TRBV2 combines with J gene TRBJ2-2; D is perhaps TRBD1 (5 bases). This CDR3 contains 14 residues. Trimming left V 4 bases short and J 1 base short, with 7 bases between. Germline V gene lookup returns CDR1 SNHLY and CDR2 FYNNEI. The CDR3 DNA reads as TGTGCCAGCAGTGGACAGAGGAACACCGGGGAGCTGTTTTTT. Translating gives CASSGQRNTGELFF.

J is TRBJ1-1 and V is TRBV5-1, with D possibly TRBD1 on 5 matching bases. Trimming stripped 0 bases from V and 0 bases from J, with 18 bases between. Germline V gene sequence: CDR1 SGHRS, CDR2 YFSETQ. The CDR3 runs to 18 residues. CDR3 loop: CASSLEGGVLLLNTEAFF. The CDR3 DNA reads as TGCGCCAGCAGCTTGGAGGGAGGGGTCCTTCTACTGAACACTGAAGCTTTCTTT.

On this clone: In the same sample, other DNA sequences code for this CDR3. V usage is TRBV3-1 (or the pseudogene TRBV3-2) and J usage is TRBJ1-2, with D perhaps matching TRBD1 (5 bases). Deletions cut 5 bases from V and 4 bases from J, with 11 bases between. The CDR3 contains 13 residues. From germline, CDR1 is LGHDT and CDR2 YNNKEL (reference sequence). The CDR3 is CASSTGTAYGYTF. The CDR3 DNA reads as TGTGCCAGCAGCACAGGAACAGCCTATGGCTACACCTTC.

The CDR3 DNA sequence: TGTGCCAGCAGCGTAGTAGCGGGGGGGTACAATGAGCAGTTCTTC. This translates into CASSVVAGGYNEQFF. This chain links TRBV9 with TRBJ2-1; 11 bases align to TRBD2. This CDR3 has 15 amino acids. V shed 0 bases, J shed 4 bases, and the junction held 0 bases outside the gene matches. The germline CDR1 and CDR2 sequences are SGDLS and YYNGEE.

The chain is built from TRBV9 and TRBJ2-3; perhaps TRBD1 as D (6 bases). The V gene's germline CDR1 is SGDLS and CDR2 YYNGEE. The CDR3 consists of 17 residues. The V and J ends lost 3 bases and 0 bases respectively, with 17 bases between them. As DNA, the CDR3 is TGTGCCAGCAGCGCAAGAACAGGGCTATCTAGCACAGATACGCAGTATTTT. It translates to CASSARTGLSSTDTQYF. The complete variable domain, with remaining parts taken from reference TRBV9 and TRBJ2-3, reads DSGVTQTPKHLITATGQRVTLRCSPRSGDLSVYWYQQSLDQGLQFLIQYYNGEERAKGNILERFSAQQFPDLHSELNLSSLELGDSALYFCASSARTGLSSTDTQYFGPGTRLTVL.

The rearrangement links TRBV2 to TRBJ2-7, with D hard to call. V lost 4 bases, J lost 3 bases, and 10 bases lay in between. This CDR3 is built from 13 residues. Germline loops: CDR1 SNHLY, CDR2 FYNNEI. CDR3: CASSVVRSYEQYF. The CDR3 nucleotides read TGTGCCAGCAGTGTGGTACGGAGCTACGAGCAGTACTTC.

The rearrangement joins TRBV3-1 (or the pseudogene TRBV3-2) to TRBJ1-5; the match to TRBD1 covers 11 bases. The CDR3 runs 16 residues. V trimming: 1 base; J trimming: 6 bases; junction bases outside the gene matches: 5. The germline V gene has CDR1 LGHDT and CDR2 YNNKEL (reference sequence). CDR3 residues: CASSQGSGQGGQPQHF. Written as DNA, the CDR3 is TGTGCCAGCAGCCAAGGATCGGGACAGGGGGGTCAGCCCCAGCATTTT.

This clone occurred a few times. The CDR3 sequence: CASSDPGNTEAFF. In DNA form, the CDR3 reads TGCGCCAGCAGCGATCCAGGGAACACTGAAGCTTTCTTT. The chain links TRBV5-1 to TRBJ1-1; D is ambiguous. Trimming removed 4 bases from V and 1 base from J, with 8 bases in between. This CDR3 is 13 amino acids long. Germline loops: CDR1 SGHRS, CDR2 YFSETQ. Using reference TRBV5-1 and TRBJ1-1 for the parts outside the CDR3, the full variable domain is KAGVTQTPRYLIKTRGQQVTLSCSPISGHRSVSWYQQTPGQGLQFLFEYFSETQRNKGNFPGRFSGRQFSNSRSEMNVSTLELGDSALYLCASSDPGNTEAFFGQGTRLTVV.

The chain links TRBV4-1 to TRBJ2-2; TRBD1 aligns across 7 bases. The V gene's germline CDR1 is MGHRA and CDR2 YSYEKL. CDR3 length: 14 residues. The V and J ends lost 5 bases and 7 bases, in that order; junction bases with no gene match: 7. The CDR3 here is CASSKIGTVGELFF. CDR3 bases: TGCGCCAGCAGCAAAATCGGGACAGTCGGGGAGCTGTTTTTT.

The V and J genes are TRBV3-1 (or the pseudogene TRBV3-2) and TRBJ2-1, with 8 bases lining up with TRBD1. Trimming took 0 bases from V and 1 from J; bases not matched to a gene: 14. Germline CDR1 reads LGHDT; CDR2 reads YNNKEL (reference sequence). The CDR3 contains 20 residues. The CDR3 here is CASSQDKDRDDRFSYNEQFF. In nucleotides, the CDR3 is TGTGCCAGCAGCCAAGATAAGGACAGGGACGACCGATTTTCCTACAATGAGCAGTTCTTC.

The chain employs TRBV11-2 and TRBJ1-2, with D unclear. Trimming removed 3 bases from V and 8 bases from J, with 22 bases in between. The CDR3 is made up of 16 amino acids. The germline V gene has CDR1 SGHAT and CDR2 FQNNGV. The CDR3 DNA sequence: TGTGCCAGCAGCTTCAAAGAGGTTGAACTTGCACGAGGCTACACCTTC. Its protein is CASSFKEVELARGYTF.

The chain couples TRBV11-1 to TRBJ1-5; D is undetermined. The CDR3 runs 13 residues. CDR1 and CDR2 (germline): SGHAT, FQDESV (reference sequence). V was clipped by 4 bases and J by 0 bases, with 4 bases between them. CDR3 nucleotide sequence: TGTGCCAGCAGCTCGGGTAGCAATCAGCCCCAGCATTTT. Residues: CASSSGSNQPQHF.

The V call is TRBV27, the J call TRBJ2-7, with D possibly being TRBD1 (6 bases). Trimming shortened V by 5 bases and J by 7 bases, and 18 bases separated the two germline ends. The CDR3 covers 14 residues. Germline V gene lookup returns CDR1 MNHEY and CDR2 SMNVEV (reference sequence). The CDR3 is CASSPTGWANEQYF. The CDR3 DNA sequence: TGTGCCAGCAGTCCAACAGGGTGGGCTAATGAGCAGTACTTC.

This chain connects TRBV3-1 (or the pseudogene TRBV3-2) to TRBJ1-2; D may be TRBD1 (6 bases). Germline assignment: CDR1 LGHDT and CDR2 YNNKEL (reference sequence). V was cut by 1 base and J by 8 bases, with 14 bases left in between. The CDR3 has 14 residues. CDR3 amino acids: CASSQGTGWIGYTF. Here the CDR3 DNA reads TGTGCCAGCAGCCAAGGTACAGGGTGGATCGGCTACACCTTC.

This clone appeared a few times. J is TRBJ1-6 and V is TRBV19; 8 nucleotides line up with TRBD1. J lost 8 bases, V lost 5 bases, and 8 bases had no gene match. The CDR3 spans 15 residues. Per the germline V gene, CDR1 is LNHDA and CDR2 is SQIVND (reference sequence). The chain's CDR3 is CASSLRQGRDSPLHF. The CDR3 DNA follows: TGTGCCAGTAGTCTCAGACAGGGGAGAGATTCACCCCTCCACTTT.

The chain is built from TRBV5-4 and TRBJ2-1, with 12 bases lining up with TRBD2. Trimming cost V 4 bases and J 6 bases; bases outside gene matches: 11. Germline V gives CDR1 SGHNT, CDR2 YYREEE (reference sequence). The CDR3 contains 17 residues. The CDR3 sequence: CASSQRAASGGANEQFF. In nucleotides, the CDR3 is TGTGCCAGCAGCCAACGTGCGGCTAGCGGGGGGGCCAATGAGCAGTTCTTC.

This chain connects TRBV19 to TRBJ1-5; the match to TRBD1 covers 7 bases. This CDR3 region has 14 residues. Germline V gene data show CDR1 as LNHDA and CDR2 as SQIVND (reference sequence). V shed 6 bases, J shed 6 bases, and the junction held 8 bases outside the gene matches. The CDR3 sequence is CASREGAGAQPQHF. DNA of the CDR3: TGTGCCAGTAGGGAGGGGGCCGGGGCTCAGCCCCAGCATTTT.